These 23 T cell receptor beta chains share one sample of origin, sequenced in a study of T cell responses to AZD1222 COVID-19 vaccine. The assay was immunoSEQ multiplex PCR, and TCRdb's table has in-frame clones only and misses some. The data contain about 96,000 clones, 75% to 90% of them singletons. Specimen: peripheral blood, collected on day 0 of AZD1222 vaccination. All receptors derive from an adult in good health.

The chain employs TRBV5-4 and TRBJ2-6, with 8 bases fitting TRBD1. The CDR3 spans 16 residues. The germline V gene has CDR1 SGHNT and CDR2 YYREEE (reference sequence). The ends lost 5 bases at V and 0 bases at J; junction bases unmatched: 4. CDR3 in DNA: TGTGCCAGCAGGGACAGGGCTCTCTCTGGGGCCAACGTCCTGACTTTC. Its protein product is CASRDRALSGANVLTF.

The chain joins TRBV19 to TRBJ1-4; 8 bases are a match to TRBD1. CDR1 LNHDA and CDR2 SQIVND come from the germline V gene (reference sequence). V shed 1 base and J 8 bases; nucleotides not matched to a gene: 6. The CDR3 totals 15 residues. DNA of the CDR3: TGTGCCAGTAGTATAGGGGGGACAGGAGGCGAAAAACTGTTTTTT. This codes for CASSIGGTGGEKLFF.

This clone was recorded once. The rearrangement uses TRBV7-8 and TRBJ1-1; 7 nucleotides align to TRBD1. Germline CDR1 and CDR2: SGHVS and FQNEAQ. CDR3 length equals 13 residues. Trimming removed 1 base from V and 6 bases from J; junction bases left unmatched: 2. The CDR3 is CASSLDRGAEAFF. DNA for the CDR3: TGTGCCAGCAGCTTAGACAGGGGCGCTGAAGCTTTCTTT.

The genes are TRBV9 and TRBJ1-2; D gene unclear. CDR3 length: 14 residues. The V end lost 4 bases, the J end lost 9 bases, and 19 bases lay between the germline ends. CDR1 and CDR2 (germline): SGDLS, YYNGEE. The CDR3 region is CASSLSRTSARYTF. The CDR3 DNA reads TGTGCCAGCAGCCTTTCTCGAACCTCTGCGCGCTACACCTTC.

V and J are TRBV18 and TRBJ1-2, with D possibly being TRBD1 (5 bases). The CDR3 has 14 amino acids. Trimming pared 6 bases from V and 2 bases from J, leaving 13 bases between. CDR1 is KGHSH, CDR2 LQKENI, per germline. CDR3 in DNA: TGTGCCAGCTCCCCGGGACGGACAAACTATGGCTACACCTTC. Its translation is CASSPGRTNYGYTF.

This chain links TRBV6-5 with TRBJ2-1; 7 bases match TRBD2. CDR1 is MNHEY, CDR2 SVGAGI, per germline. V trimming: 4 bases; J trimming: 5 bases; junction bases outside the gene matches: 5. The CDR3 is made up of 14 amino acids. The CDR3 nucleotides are TGTGCCAGCAGTTCTGGGGGGGGAGACAATGAGCAGTTCTTC. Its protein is CASSSGGGDNEQFF.

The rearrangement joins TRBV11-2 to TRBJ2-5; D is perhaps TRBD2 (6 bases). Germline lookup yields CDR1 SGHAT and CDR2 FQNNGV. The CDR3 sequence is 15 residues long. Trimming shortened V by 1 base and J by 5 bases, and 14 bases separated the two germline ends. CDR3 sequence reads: CASSLVALGGETQYF. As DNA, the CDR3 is TGTGCCAGCAGCTTAGTAGCGCTTGGAGGGGAGACCCAGTACTTC. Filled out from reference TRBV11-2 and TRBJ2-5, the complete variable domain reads EAGVAQSPRYKIIEKRQSVAFWCNPISGHATLYWYQQILGQGPKLLIQFQNNGVVDDSQLPKDRFSAERLKGVDSTLKIQPAKLEDSAVYLCASSLVALGGETQYFGPGTRLLVL.

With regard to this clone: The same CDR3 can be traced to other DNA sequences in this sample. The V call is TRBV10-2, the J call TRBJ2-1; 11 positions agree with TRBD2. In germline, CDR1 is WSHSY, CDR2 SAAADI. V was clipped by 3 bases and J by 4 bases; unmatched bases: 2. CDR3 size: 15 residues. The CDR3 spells CASSDLAGGYNEQFF. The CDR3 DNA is TGCGCCAGCAGTGATCTAGCGGGAGGATACAATGAGCAGTTCTTC.

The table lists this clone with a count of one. CDR3 nucleotides: TGTGCCAGCAGCCCGGGACTAGTGGGGGAGACCCAGTACTTC. Protein sequence: CASSPGLVGETQYF. The chain is built from TRBV6-2 or TRBV6-3 and TRBJ2-5; 8 nucleotides agree with TRBD2. The J segment lost 5 bases and the V segment lost 6 bases, leaving 8 bases of the junction unmatched. Per the germline V gene, CDR1 is MNHEY and CDR2 is SVGEGT. CDR3 size: 14 residues.

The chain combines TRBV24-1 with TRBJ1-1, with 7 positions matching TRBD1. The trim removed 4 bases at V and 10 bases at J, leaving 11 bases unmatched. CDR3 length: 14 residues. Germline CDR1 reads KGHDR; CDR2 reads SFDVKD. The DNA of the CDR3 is TGTGCCACCAGTGACCCGGGACTCCCAGGGGGAGCTTTCTTT. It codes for CATSDPGLPGGAFF.

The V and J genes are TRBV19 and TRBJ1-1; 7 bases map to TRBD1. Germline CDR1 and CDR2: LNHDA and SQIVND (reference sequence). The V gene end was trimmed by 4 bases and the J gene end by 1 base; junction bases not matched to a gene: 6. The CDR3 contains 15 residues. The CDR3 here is CASSKGQERNTEAFF. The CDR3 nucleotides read TGTGCCAGTAGTAAAGGACAGGAGAGGAACACTGAAGCTTTCTTT.

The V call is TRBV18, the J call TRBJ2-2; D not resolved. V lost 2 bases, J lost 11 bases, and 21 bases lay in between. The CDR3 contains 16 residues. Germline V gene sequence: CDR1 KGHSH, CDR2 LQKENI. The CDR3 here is CASSPVGPGLIGELFF. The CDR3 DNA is TGTGCCAGCTCACCAGTAGGCCCCGGGTTGATCGGAGAGCTGTTTTTT.

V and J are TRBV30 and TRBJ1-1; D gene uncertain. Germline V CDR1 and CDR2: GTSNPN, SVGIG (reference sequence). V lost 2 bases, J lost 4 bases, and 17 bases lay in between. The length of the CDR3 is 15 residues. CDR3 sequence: CAWSIDSGVGTEAFF. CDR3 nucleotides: TGTGCCTGGAGTATCGATTCGGGCGTCGGCACTGAAGCTTTCTTT.

The CDR3 DNA follows: TGTGCCACCAGCCGGGGGGGCAGTTCTAGAGGCTACACCTTC. Protein: CATSRGGSSRGYTF. The rearrangement joins TRBV15 to TRBJ1-2, with a tentative D call TRBD1 (6 bases). Trimming shortened V by 5 bases and J by 8 bases, and 18 bases separated the two germline ends. Germline V gene data show CDR1 as LNHNV and CDR2 as YYDKDF (reference sequence). The CDR3 length is 14 residues. Together with reference TRBV15 and TRBJ1-2, the CDR3 gives the full variable domain: DAMVIQNPRYQVTQFGKPVTLSCSQTLNHNVMYWYQQKSSQAPKLLFHYYDKDFNNEADTPDNFQSRRPNTSFCFLDIRSPGLGDTAMYLCATSRGGSSRGYTFGSGTRLTVV.

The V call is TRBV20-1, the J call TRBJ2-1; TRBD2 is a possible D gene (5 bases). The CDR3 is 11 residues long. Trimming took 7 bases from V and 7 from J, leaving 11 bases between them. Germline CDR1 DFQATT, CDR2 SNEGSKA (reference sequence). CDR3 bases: TGCAGTGTGGGGAGCTGGAATGAGCAGTTCTTC. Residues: CSVGSWNEQFF.

CDR3 bases: TGCGCCAGCAGCCAGGGTAATTCACCCCTCCACTTT. This gives the protein CASSQGNSPLHF. This chain uses TRBV4-1 with TRBJ1-6; no definite D call. CDR3 size: 12 residues. V was pared by 3 bases and J by 6 bases, with 3 bases between. The germline V gene has CDR1 MGHRA and CDR2 YSYEKL.

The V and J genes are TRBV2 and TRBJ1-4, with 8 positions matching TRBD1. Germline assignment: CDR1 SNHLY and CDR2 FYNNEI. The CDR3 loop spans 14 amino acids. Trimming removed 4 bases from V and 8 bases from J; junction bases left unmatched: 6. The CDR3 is CASSGWTGKEKLFF. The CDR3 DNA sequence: TGTGCCAGCAGTGGATGGACAGGGAAGGAAAAACTGTTTTTT.

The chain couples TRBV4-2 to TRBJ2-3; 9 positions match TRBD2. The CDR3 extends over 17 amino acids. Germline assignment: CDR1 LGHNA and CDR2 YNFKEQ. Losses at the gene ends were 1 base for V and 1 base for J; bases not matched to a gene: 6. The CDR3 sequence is CASSQVGLAGRTDTQYF. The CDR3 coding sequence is TGTGCCAGCAGCCAAGTCGGCCTAGCGGGACGCACAGATACGCAGTATTTT.

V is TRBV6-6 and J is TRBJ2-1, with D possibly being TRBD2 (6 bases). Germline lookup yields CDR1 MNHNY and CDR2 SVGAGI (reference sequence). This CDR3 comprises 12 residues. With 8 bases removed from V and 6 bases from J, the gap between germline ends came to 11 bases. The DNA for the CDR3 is TGTGCCAGCTCGTGGAGGGGCAATGAGCAGTTCTTC. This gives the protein CASSWRGNEQFF.

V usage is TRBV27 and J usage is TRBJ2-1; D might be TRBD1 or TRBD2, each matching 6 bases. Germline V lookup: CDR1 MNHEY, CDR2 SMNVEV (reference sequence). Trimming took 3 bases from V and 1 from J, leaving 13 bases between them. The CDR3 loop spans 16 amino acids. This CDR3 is CASSFPGARSYNEQFF. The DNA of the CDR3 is TGTGCCAGCAGTTTTCCGGGGGCTCGGTCCTACAATGAGCAGTTCTTC.

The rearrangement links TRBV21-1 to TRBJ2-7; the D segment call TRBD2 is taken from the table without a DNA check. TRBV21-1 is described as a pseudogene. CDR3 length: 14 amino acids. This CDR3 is CASRRTSENYEQYF. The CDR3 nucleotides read TGTGCCAGCAGAAGGACTAGCGAGAACTACGAGCAGTACTTC.

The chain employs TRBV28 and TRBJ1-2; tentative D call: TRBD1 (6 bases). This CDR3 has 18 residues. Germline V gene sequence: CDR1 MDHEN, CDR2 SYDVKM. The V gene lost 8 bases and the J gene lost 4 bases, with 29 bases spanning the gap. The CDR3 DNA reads TGTGCCAGCTCGGGTCCCCCGGGACACCGACGCCCGGGCTATGGCTACACCTTC. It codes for CASSGPPGHRRPGYGYTF.

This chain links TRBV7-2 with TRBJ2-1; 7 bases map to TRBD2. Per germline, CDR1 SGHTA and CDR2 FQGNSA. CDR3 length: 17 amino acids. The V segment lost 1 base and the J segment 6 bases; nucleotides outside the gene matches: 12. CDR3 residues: CASSLVGLGGGANEQFF. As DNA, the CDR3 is TGTGCCAGCAGCTTAGTAGGGCTCGGCGGGGGTGCCAATGAGCAGTTCTTC.